In its sample, the clone carrying this T cell receptor (beta chain) was seen many times. The CDR3 covers 16 residues. J was trimmed by 0 bases and V by 6 bases; bases with no gene match: 9. This sample is part of a study of molecular identifiers for immune sequencing clone quantification. Generation of bulk TCR libraries relied on previously described methods and listed TCR primers. In TCRdb, the PCR reads were re-called with MiXCR into one record per CDR3 protein. The sample contains over 550,000 distinct CDR3 sequences, about 25% of which appear only once. With RNA at 10%, 30% or 50%, naive CD8 libraries came from roughly 20,000 to 1,000,000 sorted cells. CD8+CD4-CCR7+CD45RA+ sorting gave the naive CD8 T cells.

The sample was naive CD8+ T cells from blood, with Jurkat cell RNA spiked in. Indicated subset: FACS-sorted CD8+CD4-CCR7+CD45RA+ naive T cells. The clonotype comes from a human donor in good health. Some libraries in this study had Jurkat cell RNA spiked in. The J gene is TRBJ2-3, the V gene TRBV12-3 or TRBV12-4; 7 bases align to TRBD1. The CDR3 nucleotides read TGTGCCAGCAGAGGGGGCGACATCGCTAGCACAGATACGCAGTATTTT. This codes for CASRGGDIASTDTQYF.